This T cell receptor beta chain was captured in a study of shared T cell receptors in the human thymus. TCRdb's copy holds only in-frame clones and misses some; the assay was immunoSEQ multiplex PCR. The sample includes about 540,000 clones, about 84% of them seen just once. This clone showed up just once. This sample was shared with a second study, whose subject was human thymus T cells.

The receptor comes from a boy less than two years old with a congenital heart defect. Sequenced: thymocytes.

The CDR3 region is CSVGGGGETQYF. CDR3 bases: TGCAGCGTCGGAGGCGGTGGGGAGACCCAGTACTTC. This sequence joins TRBV29-1 and TRBJ2-5, with a tentative D call TRBD2 (5 bases). V was cut by 6 bases and J by 5 bases, with 13 bases left in between. The CDR3 spans 12 residues. Germline values: CDR1 SQVTM, CDR2 ANQGSEA.